The 2 T cell receptor beta chains reported below all come from one sample, sequenced in a study of T cell responses to AZD1222 COVID-19 vaccine. The data were produced by immunoSEQ multiplex PCR, yet TCRdb's version contains in-frame clones alone and is incomplete. The sample shows some 150,000 clones, about 93% of them seen only once. The material was peripheral blood, obtained on day 0 of AZD1222 vaccination. The receptors shown here come from an adult in good health.

The rearrangement links TRBV10-3 to TRBJ1-2; 7 nucleotides match TRBD1. Trimming cost V 7 bases and J 0 bases; bases outside gene matches: 5. Looked up from germline, CDR1 is ENHRY and CDR2 is SYGVKD. The CDR3 totals 14 residues. CDR3 protein: CAIKGQTTNYGYTF. The CDR3, as DNA: TGTGCCATCAAGGGACAGACAACTAACTATGGCTACACCTTC.

The V gene is TRBV19, the J gene TRBJ2-2, with D possibly being TRBD1 (5 bases). Germline V gives CDR1 LNHDA, CDR2 SQIVND (reference sequence). The CDR3 spans 15 residues. V lost 7 bases, J lost 0 bases, and 12 bases lay in between. CDR3 sequence reads: CASTPGHPNTGELFF. The CDR3 coding sequence is TGTGCCAGTACCCCCGGACACCCGAACACCGGGGAGCTGTTTTTT.